The T cell receptor (beta chain) under discussion was sequenced for a study of T cells after yellow fever vaccination. Background on the study: Each low-cell-number fraction was prepared by means of SMART-Seq v4 Ultra Low Input.

TCRdb recomputed calls from the 5' RACE reads with MiXCR, one row per CDR3 protein. The top ten clones hold more than 3% of a sample with some 260,000 distinct CDR3 sequences, around 4.9% of them seen once. This clonotype originated in a man younger than 35 who received the YFV17D yellow fever vaccine. The sample in question was CD4+ T cells sorted from PBMCs, obtained on the day of the yellow fever booster vaccination.

This CDR3 reads CASSMTGRGYTEAFF. The CDR3 bases are TGTGCCAGCAGCATGACAGGGCGGGGTTACACTGAAGCTTTCTTT. V gene TRBV28 combines with J gene TRBJ1-1, with TRBD1 matching 7 bases. J was trimmed by 3 bases and V by 6 bases; bases with no gene match: 10. Germline lookup yields CDR1 MDHEN and CDR2 SYDVKM. CDR3 size: 15 residues.